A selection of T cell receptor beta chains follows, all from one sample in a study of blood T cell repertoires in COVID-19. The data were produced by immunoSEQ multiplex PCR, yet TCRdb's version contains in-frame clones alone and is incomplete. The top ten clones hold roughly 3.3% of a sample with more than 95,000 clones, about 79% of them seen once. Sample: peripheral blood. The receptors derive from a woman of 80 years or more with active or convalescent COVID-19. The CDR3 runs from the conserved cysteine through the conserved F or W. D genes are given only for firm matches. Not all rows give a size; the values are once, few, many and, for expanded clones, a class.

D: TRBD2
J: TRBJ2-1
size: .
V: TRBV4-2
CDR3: CASSQEGTNIYNEQFF
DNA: TGTGCCAGCAGCCAAGAGGGGACTAATATTTACAATGAGCAGTTCTTC

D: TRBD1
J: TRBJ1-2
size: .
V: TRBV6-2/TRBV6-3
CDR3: CASSRDSYGYTF
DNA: TGTGCCAGCAGTCGGGACAGCTATGGCTACACCTTC

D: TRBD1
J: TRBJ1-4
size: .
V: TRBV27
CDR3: CASSQIAGTGLFPTNEKLFF
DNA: TGTGCCAGCAGCCAAATTGCGGGGACAGGACTCTTTCCAACTAATGAAAAACTGTTTTTT

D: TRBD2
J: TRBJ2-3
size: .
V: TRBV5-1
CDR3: CASSFGTSGSTDTQYF
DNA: TGCGCCAGCAGCTTTGGGACTAGCGGGAGCACAGATACGCAGTATTTT

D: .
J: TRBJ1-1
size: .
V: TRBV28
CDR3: CASTLSGSNRPEAFF
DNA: TGTGCCAGCACCTTGAGCGGTAGCAATCGACCTGAAGCTTTCTTT

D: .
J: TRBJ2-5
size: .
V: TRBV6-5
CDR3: CASRIDSTATQYF
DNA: TGTGCCAGCAGGATCGACAGCACCGCGACCCAGTACTTC

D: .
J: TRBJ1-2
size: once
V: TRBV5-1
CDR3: CASSLGTGANYGYTF
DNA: TGCGCCAGCAGCTTGGGTACAGGAGCCAACTATGGCTACACCTTC

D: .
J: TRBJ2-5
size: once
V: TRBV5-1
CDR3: CASSREIQETQYF
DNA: TGCGCCAGCAGCAGAGAAATCCAAGAGACCCAGTACTTC

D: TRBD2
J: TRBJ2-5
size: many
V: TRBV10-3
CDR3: CAISDTKRGGFQETQYF
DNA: TGTGCCATCAGTGACACAAAGCGGGGGGGATTCCAAGAGACCCAGTACTTC

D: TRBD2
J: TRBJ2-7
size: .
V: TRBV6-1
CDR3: CASSDSGKRYEQYF
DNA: TGTGCCAGCAGTGATAGCGGGAAGAGATACGAGCAGTACTTC

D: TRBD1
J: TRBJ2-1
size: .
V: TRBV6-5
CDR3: CATGQGVSYNEQFF
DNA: TGTGCCACCGGACAGGGGGTATCCTACAATGAGCAGTTCTTC

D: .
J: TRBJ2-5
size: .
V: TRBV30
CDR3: CAWSVRGETQYF
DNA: TGTGCCTGGAGTGTGCGCGGAGAGACCCAGTACTTC

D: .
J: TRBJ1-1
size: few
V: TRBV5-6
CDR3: CASRRKTVLGYTEAFF
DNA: TGTGCCAGCAGACGAAAGACAGTTCTCGGTTACACTGAAGCTTTCTTT

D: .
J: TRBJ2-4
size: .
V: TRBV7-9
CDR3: CASSFQGQHIAKNIQYF
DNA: TGTGCCAGCAGCTTTCAGGGGCAACATATAGCCAAAAACATTCAGTACTTC

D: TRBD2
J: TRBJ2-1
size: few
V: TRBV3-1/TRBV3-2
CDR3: CASTASGKGRSEQFF
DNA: TGTGCCAGCACCGCTAGCGGGAAGGGCCGTTCTGAGCAGTTCTTC

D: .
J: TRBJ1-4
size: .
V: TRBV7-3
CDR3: CASSLCRALTNEKLFF
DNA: TGTGCCAGCAGCTTATGCAGGGCGCTTACTAATGAAAAACTGTTTTTT

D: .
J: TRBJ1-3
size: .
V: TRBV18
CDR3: CASSLQGTRRTGNTIYF
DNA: TGTGCCAGCTCACTCCAGGGGACCAGGCGCACCGGAAACACCATATATTTT

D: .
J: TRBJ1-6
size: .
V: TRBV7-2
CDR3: CASSPGVSPLHF
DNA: TGTGCCAGCAGCCCAGGGGTTTCACCCCTCCACTTT

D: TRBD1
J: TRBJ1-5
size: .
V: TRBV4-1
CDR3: CASSDRTGYSQPQHF
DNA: TGCGCCAGCAGCGACCGGACAGGGTATAGCCAGCCCCAGCATTTT

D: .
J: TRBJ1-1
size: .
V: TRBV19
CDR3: CASTYMGGRSNTEAFF
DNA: TGTGCCAGTACCTATATGGGGGGACGGTCAAACACTGAAGCTTTCTTT

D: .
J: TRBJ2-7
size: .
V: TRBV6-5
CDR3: CASSYGQGTGGRGQYF
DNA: TGTGCCAGCAGTTACGGCCAGGGTACGGGTGGTAGGGGGCAGTACTTC

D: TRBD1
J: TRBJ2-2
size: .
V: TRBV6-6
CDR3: CASSPLPTDRANTGELFF
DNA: TGTGCCAGCAGTCCCTTACCGACGGACAGGGCAAACACCGGGGAGCTGTTTTTT

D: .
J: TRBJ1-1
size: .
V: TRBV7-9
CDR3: CASTVSGGTEAFF
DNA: TGTGCCAGCACCGTCTCAGGAGGAACTGAAGCTTTCTTT

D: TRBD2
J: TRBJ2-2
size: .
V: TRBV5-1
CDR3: CASMGGSTGELFF
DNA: TGCGCCAGCATGGGGGGGTCCACCGGGGAGCTGTTTTTT

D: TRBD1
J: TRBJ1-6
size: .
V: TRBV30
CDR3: CAWSVQGAVSPLHF
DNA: TGTGCCTGGAGTGTGCAGGGGGCGGTTTCACCCCTCCACTTT

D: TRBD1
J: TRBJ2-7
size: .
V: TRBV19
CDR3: CASRLTATGYEQYF
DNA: TGTGCCAGTAGGCTAACTGCGACAGGGTACGAGCAGTACTTC

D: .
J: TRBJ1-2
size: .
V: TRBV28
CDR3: CASSPLQGNGYTF
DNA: TGTGCCAGCAGTCCACTACAGGGAAATGGCTACACCTTC

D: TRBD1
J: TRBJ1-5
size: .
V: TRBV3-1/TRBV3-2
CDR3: CASSQRQGENQPQHF
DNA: TGTGCCAGCAGCCAGCGACAGGGCGAGAATCAGCCCCAGCATTTT

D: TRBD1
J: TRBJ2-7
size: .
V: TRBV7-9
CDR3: CASSLRAGTGNIYEQYF
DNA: TGTGCCAGCAGCTTACGGGCGGGGACAGGGAACATCTACGAGCAGTACTTC

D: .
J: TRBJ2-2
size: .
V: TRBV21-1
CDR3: CASSKIVTVGIGELFF
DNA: TGTGCCAGCAGCAAAATCGTGACGGTCGGGATCGGGGAGCTGTTTTTT

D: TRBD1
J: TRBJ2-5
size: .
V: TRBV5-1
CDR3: CASSPGQDYQETQYF
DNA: TGCGCCAGCAGCCCGGGACAGGACTACCAAGAGACCCAGTACTTC

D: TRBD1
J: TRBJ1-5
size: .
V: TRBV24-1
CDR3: CATGGTGSTYQPQHF
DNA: TGTGCCACCGGGGGGACAGGGAGTACGTATCAGCCCCAGCATTTT

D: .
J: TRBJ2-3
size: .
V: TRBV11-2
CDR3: CASSPPGGGTDTQYF
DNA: TGTGCCAGCAGCCCCCCGGGCGGGGGCACAGATACGCAGTATTTT

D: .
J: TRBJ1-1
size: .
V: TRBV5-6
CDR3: CASSFPGGKAFF
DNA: TGTGCCAGCAGCTTCCCCGGGGGAAAAGCTTTCTTT

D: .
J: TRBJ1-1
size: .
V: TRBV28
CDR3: CASSLSGQLEAFF
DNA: TGTGCCAGCAGTTTATCAGGACAGCTGGAAGCTTTCTTT

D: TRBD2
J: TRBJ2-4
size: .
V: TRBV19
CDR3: CASSISGGLGLNIQYF
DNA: TGTGCCAGTAGTATATCGGGGGGACTGGGATTAAACATTCAGTACTTC

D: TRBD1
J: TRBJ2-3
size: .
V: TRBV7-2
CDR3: CASSLAGQGPSDTQYF
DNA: TGTGCCAGCAGCTTAGCGGGACAGGGCCCCTCGGATACGCAGTATTTT

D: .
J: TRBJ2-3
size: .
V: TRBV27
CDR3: CASSFGTSTDTQYF
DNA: TGTGCCAGCAGTTTCGGTACTAGCACAGATACGCAGTATTTT

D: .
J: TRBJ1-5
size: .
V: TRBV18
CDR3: CASSPDRYQPQHF
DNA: TGTGCCAGCTCGCCAGACAGATATCAGCCCCAGCATTTT

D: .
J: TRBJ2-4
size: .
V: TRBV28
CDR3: CASSTPQVTKNIQYF
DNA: TGTGCCAGCAGTACCCCACAGGTTACCAAAAACATTCAGTACTTC